The 3 T cell receptor beta chains given below trace back to one sample, sequenced in a study of T cell responses to AZD1222 COVID-19 vaccine. Clones were read by immunoSEQ multiplex PCR, and TCRdb kept only the in-frame ones, dropping some. In the table there are about 140,000 clones, 80% to 95% of which are singletons. Specimen: peripheral blood, collected on day 0 of AZD1222 vaccination. All receptors derive from an adult in good health.

The rearrangement joins TRBV7-2 to TRBJ2-7; D gene uncertain. This CDR3 comprises 15 residues. The ends were cut back, 1 base at V and 3 bases at J, with 13 bases in the middle. The germline V gene has CDR1 SGHTA and CDR2 FQGNSA. DNA of the CDR3: TGTGCCAGCAGCTTAGAACCCGCGTTCAGCTACGAGCAGTACTTC. Protein product: CASSLEPAFSYEQYF.

The V and J genes are TRBV6-5 and TRBJ1-2; 8 nucleotides match TRBD1. The V segment lost 9 bases and the J segment 7 bases; nucleotides outside the gene matches: 7. The CDR3 is 12 residues long. The germline V gene has CDR1 MNHEY and CDR2 SVGAGI. The CDR3 sequence: CARDREDSGYTF. The CDR3 DNA reads as TGTGCCAGGGACAGGGAAGACTCTGGCTACACCTTC.

The rearrangement links TRBV7-9 to TRBJ1-2; 9 positions agree with TRBD1. J lost 0 bases, V lost 0 bases, and 2 bases had no gene match. There are 16 residues in the CDR3. CDR1 and CDR2 (germline): SEHNR, FQNEAQ (reference sequence). In nucleotides, the CDR3 is TGTGCCAGCAGCTTAGCGGGACAGGGTCCTAACTATGGCTACACCTTC. This codes for CASSLAGQGPNYGYTF.